What follows are 11 T cell receptor beta chains derived from one specimen sequenced in a study of T cell responses to AZD1222 COVID-19 vaccine. The protocol was immunoSEQ multiplex PCR, while the TCRdb copy is restricted to in-frame clones and leaves out a portion. The sample contains over 120,000 clones, approximately 88% of which appear only once. Sequences were derived from peripheral blood, sampled 28 days after the second dose of the MenACWY control vaccine. Receptors were obtained from an adult who received the MenACWY meningococcal vaccine as a control.

The V call is TRBV9, the J call TRBJ1-1, with TRBD1 matching 8 bases. CDR1 is SGDLS and CDR2 is YYNGEE in the germline V gene. After removal of 3 bases from V and 1 base from J, the junction contained 2 bases not matched to a gene. The CDR3 runs to 14 residues. CDR3 region: CASSAGTGNTEAFF. In DNA, the CDR3 is TGTGCCAGCAGCGCCGGGACAGGGAACACTGAAGCTTTCTTT. The entire variable domain, with the rest obtained from reference TRBV9 and TRBJ1-1, is as follows: DSGVTQTPKHLITATGQRVTLRCSPRSGDLSVYWYQQSLDQGLQFLIQYYNGEERAKGNILERFSAQQFPDLHSELNLSSLELGDSALYFCASSAGTGNTEAFFGQGTRLTVV.

This rearrangement joins TRBV7-6 to TRBJ2-5; D is possibly TRBD2 (6 bases). The V end was cut by 6 bases, the J end by 3 bases, with 20 bases between. The CDR3 length is 16 residues. The V gene's germline CDR1 is SGHVS and CDR2 FNYEAQ. CDR3 loop: CASSPIGAGQEETQYF. The CDR3, as DNA: TGTGCCAGCAGTCCTATCGGGGCGGGGCAGGAAGAGACCCAGTACTTC.

The J gene is TRBJ2-6, the V gene TRBV10-3; 7 bases map to TRBD1. The CDR3 loop spans 15 amino acids. Germline V lookup: CDR1 ENHRY, CDR2 SYGVKD. Trimming removed 6 bases from V and 2 bases from J; junction bases left unmatched: 4. CDR3 protein: CAISADRPGANVLTF. The DNA of the CDR3 is TGTGCCATCAGCGCGGACAGGCCTGGGGCCAACGTCCTGACTTTC.

The chain has TRBV7-8 and TRBJ1-5, with D possibly TRBD1 on 6 matching bases. Germline CDR1 SGHVS, CDR2 FQNEAQ. V was clipped by 0 bases and J by 1 base, with 22 bases between them. CDR3 length equals 20 residues. This CDR3 reads CASSLAGGQGFASSNQPQHF. The CDR3 DNA follows: TGTGCCAGCAGCTTAGCGGGGGGGCAGGGTTTTGCATCAAGCAATCAGCCCCAGCATTTT. Using reference TRBV7-8 and TRBJ1-5 for the parts outside the CDR3, the full variable domain is GAGVSQSPRYKVAKRGQDVALRCDPISGHVSLFWYQQALGQGPEFLTYFQNEAQLDKSGLPSDRFFAERPEGSVSTLKIQRTQQEDSAVYLCASSLAGGQGFASSNQPQHFGDGTRLSIL.

V gene TRBV5-6 combines with J gene TRBJ1-5; no definite D call. There are 13 residues in the CDR3. Trimming removed 0 bases from V and 8 bases from J, with 9 bases in between. Per germline, CDR1 SGHDT and CDR2 YYEEEE. The CDR3: CASSLGSVKPQHF. The DNA for the CDR3 is TGTGCCAGCAGCTTGGGCTCGGTGAAGCCCCAGCATTTT. The full variable domain, its missing parts supplied by reference TRBV5-6 and TRBJ1-5, is DAGVTQSPTHLIKTRGQQVTLRCSPKSGHDTVSWYQQALGQGPQFIFQYYEEEERQRGNFPDRFSGHQFPNYSSELNVNALLLGDSALYLCASSLGSVKPQHFGDGTRLSIL.

This chain links TRBV14 with TRBJ1-2, with a weak D call TRBD1 (6 bases). The CDR3 consists of 15 residues. V dropped 0 bases and J dropped 7 bases, with 15 bases sitting between them. Per the germline V gene, CDR1 is SGHDN and CDR2 is FVKESK. In DNA, the CDR3 is TGTGCCAGCAGCCAAGATTTTGGGGGCGAAGGTGGCTACACCTTC. It encodes CASSQDFGGEGGYTF.

This clone was recorded only once. The CDR3: CASSPPGRGGTEAFF. DNA of the CDR3: TGTGCCAGCTCACCACCGGGCAGGGGGGGAACTGAAGCTTTCTTT. The chain recombines TRBV18 with TRBJ1-1, with 7 bases matching TRBD1. This CDR3 is built from 15 residues. The V gene's germline CDR1 is KGHSH and CDR2 LQKENI. V trimming: 0 bases; J trimming: 5 bases; junction bases outside the gene matches: 6.

V and J are TRBV30 and TRBJ2-5, with D hard to call. This CDR3 is built from 13 residues. Germline CDR1 and CDR2: GTSNPN and SVGIG (reference sequence). Trimming took 4 bases from V and 0 from J, leaving 9 bases between them. In DNA form, the CDR3 reads TGTGCCTGGAAACGATGGGACCAAGAGACCCAGTACTTC. Translating it yields CAWKRWDQETQYF.

This chain connects TRBV6-6 to TRBJ1-2; D ambiguous. Germline loops: CDR1 MNHNY, CDR2 SVGAGI (reference sequence). The CDR3 runs to 15 residues. The V gene lost 7 bases and the J gene lost 5 bases, with 20 bases spanning the gap. This CDR3 reads CASIPARGDWYGYTF. CDR3 bases: TGTGCCAGCATTCCCGCCCGCGGGGATTGGTATGGCTACACCTTC.

The chain has TRBV11-3 and TRBJ1-1, with 8 bases identical to TRBD1. The trim removed 5 bases at V and 2 bases at J, leaving 7 bases unmatched. This CDR3 is built from 15 residues. Germline lookup yields CDR1 SGHNT and CDR2 YENEEA. CDR3 in amino acids: CASSEYTGGNTEAFF. The CDR3 coding sequence is TGTGCCAGCAGCGAGTATACAGGGGGAAACACTGAAGCTTTCTTT. The full variable domain, completed using reference TRBV11-3 and TRBJ1-1, is EAGVVQSPRYKIIEKKQPVAFWCNPISGHNTLYWYLQNLGQGPELLIRYENEEAVDDSQLPKDRFSAERLKGVDSTLKIQPAELGDSAVYLCASSEYTGGNTEAFFGQGTRLTVV.

V gene TRBV19 combines with J gene TRBJ1-1; no definite D call. V dropped 6 bases and J dropped 1 base, with 21 bases sitting between them. The V gene's germline CDR1 is LNHDA and CDR2 SQIVND (reference sequence). There are 17 residues in the CDR3. CDR3 region: CASRVIPGRAQNTEAFF. The CDR3 DNA is TGTGCCAGTAGGGTCATCCCGGGGAGGGCCCAGAACACTGAAGCTTTCTTT.